This T cell receptor beta chain was identified during a study of CD8 T cells in ankylosing spondylitis. Whole-study findings and limits: Within ankylosing spondylitis blood, a TCR beta motif made up of eight highly homologous variants appeared to be characteristic. Earlier authors reported some of these motif variants in reactive arthritis synovial fluid and blood.

Concerning this clonotype itself: Its antigen is currently unknown.

Researchers built TCR beta libraries using quantitative 5'-RACE with molecular barcodes. TCRdb processed the 5' RACE reads anew with MiXCR; each CDR3 protein has one entry. This sample has 350,000 to 550,000 distinct CDR3 sequences; 25% to 30% occur once, and the top ten carry 0.89%. Germline V gene data show CDR1 as SQVTM and CDR2 as ANQGSEA. This CDR3 is 13 amino acids long. Trimming cost V 5 bases and J 7 bases, with 17 bases left between them. The chain uses TRBV29-1 and TRBJ1-1; possibly TRBD1 for D (6 bases). The sequence came from a male donor with ankylosing spondylitis. Sequenced sample: blood, either unsorted or a sorted T cell fraction (not recorded which). The CDR3 DNA is TGCAGCGTTAAAGGGGGGGCGTACAGTGAAGCTTTCTTT. Protein product: CSVKGGAYSEAFF.